The 15 T cell receptor beta chains below come from one sample, sequenced in a study of pediatric ulcerative colitis. Rectal tissue came from one to two pinch biopsies taken at colonoscopy. TCRdb's table, derived via immunoSEQ multiplex PCR, lists solely in-frame clones and lacks some. The table lists 35,000 to 45,000 clones, 75% of them singletons. The sequencing input was gut tissue. Receptor source: a boy younger than 18 with severe ulcerative colitis.

The CDR3 here is CAWSNGQGSNNSPLHF. For the CDR3, the DNA is TGTGCCTGGAGTAATGGGCAGGGGAGTAATAATTCACCCCTCCACTTT. The chain couples TRBV30 to TRBJ1-6, with D possibly TRBD1 on 6 matching bases. The V gene lost 2 bases and the J gene lost 5 bases, with 16 bases spanning the gap. This CDR3 region has 16 residues. CDR1 and CDR2 (germline): GTSNPN, SVGIG (reference sequence).

This clone came up a few times. The chain uses TRBV6-5 and TRBJ2-7, with 9 bases identical to TRBD1. The CDR3 runs to 15 residues. Germline CDR1 and CDR2: MNHEY and SVGAGI. V shed 5 bases and J 2 bases; nucleotides not matched to a gene: 7. CDR3 amino acids: CASSPGTGFAYEQYF. DNA of the CDR3: TGTGCCAGCAGTCCCGGGACAGGGTTCGCCTACGAGCAGTACTTC.

The chain couples TRBV6-5 to TRBJ1-2; D gene unclear. With 6 bases removed from V and 6 bases from J, the gap between germline ends came to 11 bases. The V gene's germline CDR1 is MNHEY and CDR2 SVGAGI. The CDR3 totals 12 residues. The CDR3 is CASRSHGDGYTF. CDR3 DNA sequence: TGTGCCAGCAGGTCCCACGGGGATGGCTACACCTTC.

The rearrangement links TRBV14 to TRBJ2-7; the D gene is possibly TRBD1 (6 bases). V lost 2 bases to trimming and J lost 1 base, with 6 bases between them. This CDR3 has 13 amino acids. Germline values: CDR1 SGHDN, CDR2 FVKESK. CDR3 in DNA: TGTGCCAGCAGCCAAACAGGGTCCTACGAGCAGTACTTC. It specifies CASSQTGSYEQYF.

The rearrangement uses TRBV7-9 and TRBJ1-5; D gene ambiguous. The CDR3 has 16 residues. CDR1 and CDR2 (germline): SEHNR, FQNEAQ (reference sequence). V was cut by 5 bases and J by 0 bases, with 14 bases left in between. The CDR3 spells CASSPGRDYSNQPQHF. CDR3 sequence (DNA): TGTGCCAGCAGCCCCGGTCGAGACTATAGCAATCAGCCCCAGCATTTT.

This clone was detected only once. The chain combines TRBV4-2 with TRBJ2-5; 8 bases agree with TRBD2. The CDR3 loop spans 14 amino acids. Germline CDR1 is LGHNA and CDR2 is YNFKEQ. J gave up 2 bases and V 5 bases, and 4 bases lay outside the gene matches. CDR3 sequence: CASSYTGGQETQYF. The CDR3 nucleotides are TGTGCCAGCAGCTACACGGGGGGGCAAGAGACCCAGTACTTC.

As regards this clone: In this CDR3 the conserved last residue, phenylalanine or tryptophan, is missing, so a read error is likely. This chain connects TRBV7-4 to TRBJ1-6, with D tentatively TRBD1 (6 bases). There are 20 residues in the CDR3. V was shortened by 1 base and J by 3 bases, with 22 bases between the two germline ends. Germline V gives CDR1 SGHVT, CDR2 SQSDAQ. CDR3 region: CASSLDRAHPQRRYNSPLHL. In DNA, the CDR3 is TGTGCCAGCAGCTTAGACAGGGCCCACCCCCAGCGACGCTATAATTCACCCCTCCACCTT.

This clone was counted once. This chain uses TRBV18 with TRBJ2-7; D is unresolved. This CDR3 has 13 residues. V was trimmed by 3 bases and J by 5 bases, leaving 11 bases between them. Looked up from germline, CDR1 is KGHSH and CDR2 is LQKENI. CDR3 sequence reads: CASSPLVGDEQYF. In DNA, the CDR3 is TGTGCCAGCTCACCGTTGGTTGGGGACGAGCAGTACTTC.

This clone is a singleton in its sample. This chain uses TRBV7-3 with TRBJ2-3; 9 nucleotides match TRBD2. Looked up from germline, CDR1 is SGHTA and CDR2 is FQGTGA. Unmatched junction bases numbered 12, after V lost 5 bases and J lost 3 bases. The CDR3 sequence is 17 residues long. The CDR3 DNA is TGTGCCAGCAGCCAATCCCCGGGACTAGCAGGGACAGATACGCAGTATTTT. Translating gives CASSQSPGLAGTDTQYF.

This clone appeared a few times. The rearrangement uses TRBV25-1 and TRBJ2-5; no clear D. Looked up from germline, CDR1 is MGHDK and CDR2 is SYGVNS. V was trimmed by 3 bases and J by 0 bases, leaving 11 bases between them. The CDR3 runs 15 residues. This CDR3 reads CASSDRSQYQETQYF. Here the CDR3 DNA reads TGTGCCAGCAGTGATCGGTCCCAGTACCAAGAGACCCAGTACTTC.

The V call is TRBV20-1, the J call TRBJ1-1; D is perhaps TRBD1 (5 bases). The CDR3 length is 11 residues. Germline assignment: CDR1 DFQATT and CDR2 SNEGSKA (reference sequence). The V and J ends lost 7 bases and 5 bases respectively, with 11 bases between them. This CDR3 is CSGTGGTEAFF. In nucleotides, the CDR3 is TGCAGTGGGACTGGGGGAACTGAAGCTTTCTTT.

This clone has a handful of counts. J is TRBJ1-2 and V is TRBV5-8; 8 bases are shared with TRBD1. J lost 3 bases, V lost 4 bases, and 5 bases had no gene match. Germline-derived CDR1 and CDR2 are SGHTS and YDEGEE. This CDR3 is 14 amino acids long. The CDR3 loop reads CASSLNRGYYGYTF. The CDR3, as DNA: TGTGCCAGCAGCCTAAACAGGGGGTACTATGGCTACACCTTC.

This clone has only a few counts. In nucleotides, the CDR3 is TGTGCCAGCAGCGAACGACAGGGGAACACTGAAGCTTTCTTT. Amino acid sequence: CASSERQGNTEAFF. This chain connects TRBV9 to TRBJ1-1, with 7 bases that match TRBD1. V lost 3 bases and J lost 1; bases outside the gene matches: 3. Germline loops: CDR1 SGDLS, CDR2 YYNGEE. This CDR3 is 14 amino acids long.

The chain recombines TRBV7-2 with TRBJ1-3; no firm D call. This CDR3 is 13 amino acids long. V was shortened by 1 base and J by 8 bases, with 9 bases between the two germline ends. Germline-derived CDR1 and CDR2 are SGHTA and FQGNSA. CDR3 region: CASSLGGGDTIYF. The CDR3 DNA follows: TGTGCCAGCAGCTTAGGGGGTGGGGACACCATATATTTT.

The V gene is TRBV28, the J gene TRBJ1-2; D is possibly TRBD1 (5 bases). Germline assignment: CDR1 MDHEN and CDR2 SYDVKM. The V gene lost 2 bases and the J gene lost 4 bases, with 11 bases spanning the gap. The length of the CDR3 is 14 residues. The CDR3 DNA follows: TGTGCCAGCAGTTTACGGGACCTTCTCTATGGCTACACCTTC. Its protein is CASSLRDLLYGYTF.